These T cell receptor beta chains were read from a single sample in a study of cytomegalovirus exposure and HLA in healthy donors. Measured with immunoSEQ multiplex PCR; TCRdb has only the in-frame clones, and not every one. The sample lists 100,000 or so clones; approximately 84% were seen once. Sequencing was carried out using PBMCs. The receptors stem from a man aged 18 to 35 in good health and CMV-seronegative. Each CDR3 is given with its conserved first and last residue. The D gene is left open where the match is weak. The listing skips clone size in some rows; elsewhere it reads once, few, many or a size class.

d_call clone_size cdr3_length j_call v_call cdr3_aa cdr3_nt
TRBD2 NA 16 TRBJ2-3 TRBV27 CASSPRTSGSSDTQYF TGTGCCAGCAGTCCCCGGACTAGCGGGAGTTCAGATACGCAGTATTTT
NA NA 12 TRBJ1-2 TRBV2 CASSPRTDGYTF TGTGCCAGCAGCCCCCGGACAGATGGCTACACCTTC
NA NA 12 TRBJ1-2 TRBV29-1 CSVSTDLYGYTF TGCAGCGTTTCGACAGATCTCTATGGCTACACCTTC
TRBD1 NA 16 TRBJ1-3 TRBV5-1 CASSDNPTGPGNTIYF TGCGCCAGCAGCGACAACCCGACAGGGCCTGGAAACACCATATATTTT
NA NA 13 TRBJ1-5 TRBV30 CAWSVSGDQPQHF TGTGCCTGGAGTGTATCGGGGGACCAGCCCCAGCATTTT
NA NA 14 TRBJ1-4 TRBV5-6 CASSPGRQDEKLFF TGTGCCAGCAGTCCCGGTCGACAGGATGAAAAACTGTTTTTT
NA NA 13 TRBJ1-1 TRBV6-5 CASSPGGSTEAFF TGTGCCAGCAGTCCCGGGGGGAGCACTGAAGCTTTCTTT
TRBD1 NA 15 TRBJ2-1 TRBV19 CASSIVGTGGNEQFF TGTGCCAGTAGTATAGTTGGGACAGGGGGCAATGAGCAGTTCTTC
NA NA 17 TRBJ2-5 TRBV28 CASSSTGGVMAATRMYF TGTGCCAGCAGCTCAACAGGGGGGGTTATGGCAGCAACCAGAATGTACTTC
TRBD2 NA 16 TRBJ2-5 TRBV9 CASSVGGLAGQETQYF TGTGCCAGCAGCGTGGGGGGACTAGCGGGCCAAGAGACCCAGTACTTC
NA once 15 TRBJ2-4 TRBV27 CASSLLGGSKNIQYF TGTGCCAGCAGCTTGCTAGGGGGTTCGAAAAACATTCAGTACTTC
NA NA 14 TRBJ2-7 TRBV5-1 CASSRTGFPYEQYF TGCGCCAGCAGCCGAACAGGGTTCCCCTACGAGCAGTACTTC
TRBD2 NA 15 TRBJ2-1 TRBV10-3 CAISESGLGANEQFF TGTGCCATCAGTGAGTCGGGACTAGGGGCTAATGAGCAGTTCTTC